The 11 T cell receptor beta chains in this list originate from one sample, sequenced in a study of cytomegalovirus exposure and HLA in healthy donors. In the PCR, 60 Vbeta and 13 Jbeta primers were used. Using immunoSEQ multiplex PCR, the repertoire was profiled, and TCRdb retains in-frame clones only, with some absent. The data contain about 140,000 clones, 55% to 80% of them singletons. Input material: PBMCs. These receptors all come from a human donor in good health.

The gene calls are TRBV5-1 and TRBJ2-2, with D possibly being TRBD1 (5 bases). This CDR3 contains 15 residues. CDR1 and CDR2 (germline): SGHRS, YFSETQ. With 4 bases removed from V and 5 bases from J, the gap between germline ends came to 15 bases. Here the CDR3 reads CASSLQGPNTGELFF. CDR3 coding DNA: TGCGCCAGCAGCCTCCAGGGCCCAAATACCGGGGAGCTGTTTTTT.

The chain joins TRBV7-3 to TRBJ2-1; possible D gene TRBD2, 7 bases. CDR3 length: 15 amino acids. CDR1 and CDR2 (germline): SGHTA, FQGTGA. V was shortened by 5 bases and J by 0 bases, with 11 bases between the two germline ends. The CDR3 reads CASSRGGHSYNEQFF. CDR3 DNA sequence: TGTGCCAGCAGCAGGGGGGGCCACTCCTACAATGAGCAGTTCTTC.

With respect to this clone: Other DNA sequences in this specimen translate into the identical CDR3. Written as DNA, the CDR3 is TGTGCCAGCAGCTTCGGGGGGGATGAGCAGTACTTC. It specifies CASSFGGDEQYF. V and J are TRBV5-4 and TRBJ2-7; 8 nucleotides align to TRBD2. This CDR3 contains 12 residues. The germline gives CDR1 SGHNT, CDR2 YYREEE (reference sequence). V lost 2 bases to trimming and J lost 7 bases; unmatched junction nucleotides: 2. The variable domain in full, completed from reference TRBV5-4 and TRBJ2-7, reads ETGVTQSPTHLIKTRGQQVTLRCSSQSGHNTVSWYQQALGQGPQFIFQYYREEENGRGNFPPRFSGLQFPNYSSELNVNALELDDSALYLCASSFGGDEQYFGPGTRLTVT.

V usage is TRBV18 and J usage is TRBJ1-1; 7 positions match TRBD1. J lost 3 bases, V lost 6 bases, and 7 bases had no gene match. The CDR3 has 14 amino acids. CDR1 is KGHSH and CDR2 is LQKENI in the germline V gene. CDR3 coding DNA: TGTGCCAGCTCCATAGGACAGGTTGACACTGAAGCTTTCTTT. This sequence encodes CASSIGQVDTEAFF.

The chain employs TRBV9 and TRBJ2-3, with 9 bases fitting TRBD2. The CDR3 sequence is 15 residues long. Germline CDR1 is SGDLS and CDR2 is YYNGEE. With 3 bases clipped from V and 2 bases from J, the junction kept 4 bases outside the gene matches. For the CDR3, the DNA is TGTGCCAGCAGCGCGGCTAGCGGGGACACAGATACGCAGTATTTT. Amino acid sequence: CASSAASGDTDTQYF.

CDR3 region: CASSPGQTNTGELFF. The CDR3, as DNA: TGCGCCAGCAGCCCGGGACAGACGAACACCGGGGAGCTGTTTTTT. The V and J genes are TRBV4-1 and TRBJ2-2; 7 bases align to TRBD1. The length of the CDR3 is 15 residues. Germline lookup yields CDR1 MGHRA and CDR2 YSYEKL. V dropped 4 bases and J dropped 0; count of bases not matched to a gene: 2.

This clone has only a few counts. The chain employs TRBV27 and TRBJ1-1; 9 bases agree with TRBD1. J gave up 5 bases and V 6 bases, and 13 bases lay outside the gene matches. The germline V gene has CDR1 MNHEY and CDR2 SMNVEV (reference sequence). The length of the CDR3 is 16 residues. For the CDR3, the DNA is TGTGCCAGCAGCGTCACGTATACAGGGGGCAGGACTGAAGCTTTCTTT. This translates into CASSVTYTGGRTEAFF.

The chain carries TRBV6-4 and TRBJ2-5; D is ambiguous. The J call is doubtful: the DNA matches TRBJ2-7 better. The CDR3 has 16 residues. CDR1 is MRHNA and CDR2 is SNTAGT in the germline V gene. CDR3 coding DNA: TGTGCCAGCAGTGACTCGAGAGGAGAGCTGAGGTACGAGCAGTACTTC. This sequence encodes CASSDSRGELRYEQYF.

The chain carries TRBV14 and TRBJ1-3; 9 positions match TRBD1. V dropped 4 bases and J dropped 3; count of bases not matched to a gene: 7. Germline loops: CDR1 SGHDN, CDR2 FVKESK. This CDR3 has 16 amino acids. CDR3: CASSRRTGVDGNTIYF. As DNA, the CDR3 is TGTGCCAGCAGCCGACGGACAGGGGTCGATGGAAACACCATATATTTT.

The chain is built from TRBV10-3 and TRBJ2-7; 9 bases agree with TRBD1. Germline trimming cut 10 bases from V and 6 bases from J; bases unmatched to any gene: 10. The CDR3 consists of 13 residues. Germline V CDR1 and CDR2: ENHRY, SYGVKD. The CDR3 loop reads CASQGTGHGEQYF. CDR3 bases: TGTGCCAGCCAAGGGACAGGGCATGGCGAGCAGTACTTC.

The J gene is TRBJ2-3, the V gene TRBV12-2; the table calls TRBD2, which could not be checked here. TRBV12-2 is a pseudogene locus. The CDR3 has 13 residues. CDR3 residues: CASRCGDADTQYF. The CDR3 bases are TGTGCAAGTCGCTGCGGGGACGCTGATACGCAGTATTTT.